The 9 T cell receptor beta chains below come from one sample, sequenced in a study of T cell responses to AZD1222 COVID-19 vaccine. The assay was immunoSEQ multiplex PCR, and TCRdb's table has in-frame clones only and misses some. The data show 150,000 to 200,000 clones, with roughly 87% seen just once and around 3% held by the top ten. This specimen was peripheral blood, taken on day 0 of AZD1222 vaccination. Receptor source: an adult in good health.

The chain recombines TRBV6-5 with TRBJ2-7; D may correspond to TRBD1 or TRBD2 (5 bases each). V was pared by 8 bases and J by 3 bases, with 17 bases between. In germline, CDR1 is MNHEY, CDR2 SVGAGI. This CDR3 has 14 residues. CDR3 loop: CASGLDKIDYEQYF. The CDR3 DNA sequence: TGTGCCAGCGGACTGGACAAAATAGACTACGAGCAGTACTTC.

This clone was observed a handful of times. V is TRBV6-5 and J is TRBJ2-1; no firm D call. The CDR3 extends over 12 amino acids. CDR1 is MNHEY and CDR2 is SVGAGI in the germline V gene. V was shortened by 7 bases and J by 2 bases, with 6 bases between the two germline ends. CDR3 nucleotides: TGTGCCAGCACCAACCCCTACAATGAGCAGTTCTTC. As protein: CASTNPYNEQFF.

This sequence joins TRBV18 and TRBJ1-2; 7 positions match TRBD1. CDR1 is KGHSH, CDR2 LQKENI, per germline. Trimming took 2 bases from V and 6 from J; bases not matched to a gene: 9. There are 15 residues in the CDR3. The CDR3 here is CASSPSRGGVNGYTF. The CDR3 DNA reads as TGTGCCAGCTCACCATCAAGAGGGGGCGTTAATGGCTACACCTTC.

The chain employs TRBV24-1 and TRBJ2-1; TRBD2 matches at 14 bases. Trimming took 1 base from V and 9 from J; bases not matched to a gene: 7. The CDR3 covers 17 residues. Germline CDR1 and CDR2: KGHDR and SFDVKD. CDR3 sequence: CATSDFRGLAGDPEQFF. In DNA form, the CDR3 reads TGTGCCACCAGTGATTTTCGGGGACTAGCGGGAGACCCTGAGCAGTTCTTC.

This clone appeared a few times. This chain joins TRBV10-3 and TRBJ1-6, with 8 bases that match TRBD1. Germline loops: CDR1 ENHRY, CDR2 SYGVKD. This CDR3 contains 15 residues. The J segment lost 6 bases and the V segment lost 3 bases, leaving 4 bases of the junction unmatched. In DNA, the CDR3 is TGTGCCATCAGTGACCGGACAGGGAGTAATTCACCCCTCCACTTT. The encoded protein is CAISDRTGSNSPLHF.

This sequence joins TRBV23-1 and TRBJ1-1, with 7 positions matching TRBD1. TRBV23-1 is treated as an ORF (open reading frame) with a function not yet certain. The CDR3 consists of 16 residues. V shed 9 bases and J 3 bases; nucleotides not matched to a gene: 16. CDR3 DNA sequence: TGCGCCAGTCGACCTGCCCGCACAGGGGAGGACACTGAAGCTTTCTTT. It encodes CASRPARTGEDTEAFF.

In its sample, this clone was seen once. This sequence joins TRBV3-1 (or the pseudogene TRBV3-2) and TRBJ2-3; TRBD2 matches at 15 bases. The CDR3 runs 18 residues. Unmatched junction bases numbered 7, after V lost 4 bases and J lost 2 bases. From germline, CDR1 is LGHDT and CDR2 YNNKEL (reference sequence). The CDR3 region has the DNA TGTGCCAGCAGCCCGTTTAGGACTAGCGGGAGGGTCACAGATACGCAGTATTTT. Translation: CASSPFRTSGRVTDTQYF.

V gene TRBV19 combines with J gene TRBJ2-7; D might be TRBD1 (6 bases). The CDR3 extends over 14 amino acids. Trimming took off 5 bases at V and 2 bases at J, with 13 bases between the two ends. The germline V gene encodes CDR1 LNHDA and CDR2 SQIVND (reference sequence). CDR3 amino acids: CASSSQGRAYEQYF. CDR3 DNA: TGTGCCAGTAGTTCACAGGGACGGGCCTACGAGCAGTACTTC.

The CDR3 region is CASSLESGDNTEAFF. CDR3 nucleotides: TGTGCCAGCAGCTTAGAATCGGGTGATAACACTGAAGCTTTCTTT. This chain links TRBV11-2 with TRBJ1-1; D is undetermined. In germline, CDR1 is SGHAT, CDR2 FQNNGV. The CDR3 is 15 residues long. V was shortened by 0 bases and J by 2 bases, with 10 bases between the two germline ends.